This TCR beta chain originates from a study of beta chain features in type 1 diabetes. Study findings and constraints: For patients and controls alike, PCR might favor shorter templates to the same degree. Cells with high TCR expression could be over-represented when cDNA is sequenced.

cDNA synthesis used the whole RNA isolate, giving expressed TCRB sequences. TCRdb's copy holds only in-frame clones and misses some; the assay was immunoSEQ multiplex PCR. The sample contains about 210,000 clones, roughly a tenth of which appear only once. CDR3 length equals 15 residues. Looked up from germline, CDR1 is SGHRS and CDR2 is YFSETQ. Trimming took 4 bases from V and 1 from J, leaving 14 bases between them. This clone was recorded a few times. Its antigen is unidentified. The V call is TRBV5-1, the J call TRBJ2-5; maybe TRBD2 (6 bases). The TCR sequence derives from a man younger than 35 in good health. Sequences were obtained from central memory CD4+ T cells from blood. The CDR3 DNA sequence: TGCGCCAGCAGCCTACTAGGTAGCGGCCAAGAGACCCAGTACTTC. This gives the protein CASSLLGSGQETQYF.